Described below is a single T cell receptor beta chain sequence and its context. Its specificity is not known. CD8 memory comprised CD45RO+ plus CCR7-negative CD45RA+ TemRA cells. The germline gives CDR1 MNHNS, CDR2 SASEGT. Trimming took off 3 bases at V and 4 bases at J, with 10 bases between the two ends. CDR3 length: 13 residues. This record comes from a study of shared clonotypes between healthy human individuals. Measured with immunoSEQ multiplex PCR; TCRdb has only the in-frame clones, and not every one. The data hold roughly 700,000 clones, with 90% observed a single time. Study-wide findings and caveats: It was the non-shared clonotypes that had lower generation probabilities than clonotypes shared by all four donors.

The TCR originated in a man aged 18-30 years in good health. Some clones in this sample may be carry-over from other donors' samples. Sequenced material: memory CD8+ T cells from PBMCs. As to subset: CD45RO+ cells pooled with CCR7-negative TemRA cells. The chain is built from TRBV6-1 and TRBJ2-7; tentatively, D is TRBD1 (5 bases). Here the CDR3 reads CASSDGAGYEQYF. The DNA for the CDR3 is TGTGCCAGCAGTGATGGGGCAGGGTACGAGCAGTACTTC.